This T cell receptor (beta chain) was identified during a study of identifying expanded T cells in peripheral blood (dated by TCRdb to 2018 to 2020). About the full investigation: Separate aliquots of the same genomic DNA pool were sequenced to produce technical replicates, and four replicates were compared in pairs.

Beyond this particular receptor, the publication reports: Across all healthy donors, variance in clone template counts between approximately 2-week samples was found to increase significantly with total template count. The binomial model flagged 0.9 to 1.5 differentially abundant clones between technical replicates, compared with about 15 over approximately two weeks and 19 to 20 over four weeks. Across all healthy-donor time intervals, the beta-binomial model significantly cut both the number of clones called differentially abundant and the false-positive rate. The authors expected that over much longer intervals, such as months to years, biological variance in healthy repertoires might increase even further.

The germline V gene (reference sequence) sets CDR1 to DFQATT and CDR2 to SNEGSKA. Including cysteine and phenylalanine, the CDR3 has 11 amino acids. Kept here is only the CDR3 DNA, which spans 33 bases and is read in frame from base 1. On this clone: The specificity of this receptor is unknown. Nothing much larger sits one base from this clone, and base qualities are not available.

No immune events such as infections were documented for the healthy donors during the collection period. Blood repertoires from healthy donors were used as a training cohort for calibrating time-dependent variance in a beta-binomial model of differential abundance of T-cell clones. The training cohort was composed of around ten healthy donors, 3 female and 7 male. On average the donors were around 44 years old, and their ages spanned roughly 29 to 70 years. Obtained from a commercial supplier, whole blood was collected from each healthy donor at three time points set about two weeks apart. Genomic DNA was extracted from unsorted whole blood for immunosequencing. The immunoSEQ Assay, which uses bias-controlled multiplex PCR amplification of genomic DNA, was used to profile TCRbeta CDR3 regions. The authors' analysis ran thus. The absolute abundance of each unique TCRbeta CDR3 region was quantified after sequences were collapsed and filtered. Differential abundance was tested with two models: a binomial (Fisher-equivalent) model and a beta-binomial model that adds time-dependent variance fitted from healthy donors. Any clone with fewer than 5 combined templates was excluded, and a clone was called differentially abundant if its Benjamini-Hochberg FDR was below 0.01. Beta-binomial variance was modeled as a function of total template count across the two samples using the form v = (b*log(k)+a)^2. Sourced from immuneACCESS, this table was stored by TCRdb with only in-frame sequences that have V and J called. A share of the clones is absent; for the studies checked, an unresolved V gene accounts for under half, and the remainder has no known explanation. The DNA gave D and trimming, while V, J and clone size come from that table. The sample profile shows 100,000 to 150,000 clones; approximately 86% of them were found once. The ten biggest clones cover 8% to 9% of the sample.

The clonotype originates from a person aged 18 to 70 in good health. Sequencing was performed on blood. Rearrangement joined TRBV20-1 to TRBJ1-1; the D gene remains uncertain. The DNA sequence is TGCGGCGGGATATCGGTCACTGAAGCTTTCTTT. Its protein product is CGGISVTEAFF.